The 16 T cell receptor beta chains below come from one sample, sequenced in a study of T cell repertoires in aging, cancer and after chemotherapy. The template was genomic DNA from peripheral blood, not RNA. Multiplex touch-down PCR with TRB-A/B primers amplified rearranged V-D-J TRB sequences. MiXCR, run by TCRdb on the multiplex PCR reads, gives a single entry per CDR3 protein. The sample carries approximately 2,100 distinct CDR3 sequences, over 25% recorded once. Sequenced input: blood. These receptors originate from a human donor with a solid tumor.

This clonotype is labeled as medium-sized. The J gene is TRBJ1-5, the V gene TRBV7-6; D is undetermined. The CDR3 extends over 12 amino acids. The V end was cut by 2 bases, the J end by 3 bases, with 2 bases between. The germline CDR1 and CDR2 sequences are SGHVS and FNYEAQ. CDR3 sequence: CASSLPNQPQHF. The CDR3 region has the DNA TGTGCCAGCAGCTTACCCAATCAGCCCCAGCATTTT.

V usage is TRBV6-2 or TRBV6-3 and J usage is TRBJ1-4; 8 positions agree with TRBD1. V was clipped by 4 bases and J by 14 bases; unmatched bases: 9. The length of the CDR3 is 13 residues. Germline CDR1 is MNHEY and CDR2 is SVGEGT. The CDR3 protein is CASSSPGGRFLFF. DNA for the CDR3: TGTGCCAGCAGTTCCCCAGGGGGCCGCTTTCTGTTTTTT.

With respect to this clonotype: A read error may produce the germline difference seen at one junction end. The chain couples TRBV12-3 or TRBV12-4 to TRBJ1-4; D remains ambiguous. The CDR3 length is 14 residues. The CDR3 DNA is TGCGCCAGCAGTTTAGGGTCATGGGATGAAAAACTGTTTTTT. Residues: CASSLGSWDEKLFF.

The chain employs TRBV15 and TRBJ2-3; TRBD1 is a possible D gene (6 bases). V was clipped by 3 bases and J by 4 bases, with 14 bases between them. Germline CDR1 and CDR2: LNHNV and YYDKDF (reference sequence). The CDR3 has 15 amino acids. This CDR3 reads CATSSEGVGSDTQYF. The DNA of the CDR3 is TGTGCCACCAGCAGTGAGGGGGTTGGGTCAGATACGCAGTATTTT.

This clonotype is medium-sized by share. The chain couples TRBV27 to TRBJ1-1; TRBD1 matches at 7 bases. The junction had 6 bases not matched to a gene; V was cut back by 6 bases and J by 2 bases. Germline CDR1 is MNHEY and CDR2 is SMNVEV (reference sequence). This CDR3 contains 14 residues. For the CDR3, the DNA is TGTGCCAGCAGACGAGACAGGGAAAACACTGAAGCTTTCTTT. This sequence encodes CASRRDRENTEAFF.

A note on this clonotype: This may come from a read error, since a much larger clone is one base off. V and J are TRBV14 and TRBJ1-1, with D uncertain. The germline gives CDR1 SGHDN, CDR2 FVKESK. The CDR3 runs 13 residues. The CDR3 DNA follows: TGTGCCAGCAGCCAAGTTGCAGTCACTGAAGCTCTCTTT. Protein: CASSQVAVTEALF.

By proportion, this clonotype is medium-sized. The chain employs TRBV12-3 or TRBV12-4 and TRBJ1-2, with a weak D call TRBD1 (5 bases). Trimming removed 6 bases at V and 7 bases at J, with 18 bases between. CDR3 length equals 14 residues. CDR3 protein: CASSPDRDVGGYTF. The CDR3 DNA reads as TGTGCCAGCAGCCCCGACCGGGACGTTGGTGGCTACACCTTC.

The J gene is TRBJ2-3, the V gene TRBV11-1; TRBD1 matches at 8 bases. This CDR3 comprises 15 residues. After removal of 3 bases from V and 9 bases from J, the junction contained 11 bases not matched to a gene. Germline loops: CDR1 SGHAT, CDR2 FQDESV (reference sequence). CDR3 loop: CASSLDRDGFRTQYF. The CDR3 nucleotides are TGTGCCAGCAGCTTGGACAGGGATGGATTTAGGACGCAGTATTTT.

By sample share, this clonotype is large. CDR3 residues: CSVITSATDTQYF. The CDR3, as DNA: TGCAGCGTTATTACTAGTGCCACAGATACGCAGTATTTT. The gene calls are TRBV29-1 and TRBJ2-3; a possible D gene is TRBD2 (5 bases). Between the trimmed V and J ends, which lost 5 bases and 2 bases, there was a span of 11 bases. Germline CDR1 reads SQVTM; CDR2 reads ANQGSEA. There are 13 residues in the CDR3.

By sample share, this clonotype is medium-sized. The genes are TRBV6-1 and TRBJ1-1; D remains unclear. Per germline, CDR1 MNHNS and CDR2 SASEGT. V lost 7 bases and J 0 bases, leaving 9 bases between the germline ends. The CDR3 runs to 13 residues. CDR3 DNA: TGTGCCAGCACGGCCGGCATGAACACTGAAGCTTTCTTT. Translation: CASTAGMNTEAFF.

A word on this clonotype: This may arise from a read error, as a much more abundant clone is one base away. Without the conserved terminal phenylalanine or tryptophan, this CDR3 likely stems from a read error. This sequence joins TRBV7-2 and TRBJ2-1, with D possibly TRBD1 on 5 matching bases. Trimming stripped 5 bases from V and 6 bases from J, with 17 bases between. The germline CDR1 and CDR2 sequences are SGHTA and FQGNSA. The CDR3 runs to 15 residues. The CDR3 reads CASSLDRLMSNEQFI. CDR3 DNA: TGTGCCAGCAGCCTTGACAGACTCATGAGCAATGAGCAGTTCATC.

This clonotype was seen a few times. The V call is TRBV9, the J call TRBJ2-2; possible D gene TRBD2, 6 bases. This CDR3 contains 16 residues. V lost 0 bases to trimming and J lost 3 bases, with 12 bases between them. In germline, CDR1 is SGDLS, CDR2 YYNGEE. The CDR3 sequence: CASSVGAGGDTGELFF. The CDR3 DNA is TGTGCCAGCAGCGTAGGGGCAGGAGGGGACACCGGGGAGCTGTTTTTT.

By proportion, this clonotype is large. CDR3 sequence: CASSSGQSTDTQYF. The DNA for the CDR3 is TGTGCCAGCAGTTCCGGGCAGAGCACAGATACGCAGTATTTT. The chain links TRBV6-5 to TRBJ2-3; D remains ambiguous. Deletions cut 4 bases from V and 0 bases from J, with 8 bases between. The CDR3 has 14 amino acids. Germline-derived CDR1 and CDR2 are MNHEY and SVGAGI.

In its sample, this clonotype is large. The V call is TRBV6-5, the J call TRBJ2-3; 14 nucleotides agree with TRBD2. The CDR3 length is 16 residues. The junction had 6 bases not matched to a gene; V was cut back by 6 bases and J by 4 bases. Germline assignment: CDR1 MNHEY and CDR2 SVGAGI. The CDR3 DNA follows: TGTGCCAGCAGCCGTGGACTAGCGGGGGGTGCAGATACGCAGTATTTT. Translated: CASSRGLAGGADTQYF.

This clonotype is termed medium-sized. V and J are TRBV6-2 or TRBV6-3 and TRBJ2-7; TRBD1 agrees at 7 bases. Trimming cost V 7 bases and J 7 bases; bases outside gene matches: 10. Germline assignment: CDR1 MNHEY and CDR2 SVGEGT. The CDR3 is 13 residues long. CDR3 residues: CASNYGTDREQYF. The CDR3 bases are TGTGCCAGCAACTACGGGACAGACCGAGAGCAGTACTTC.

This chain uses TRBV6-5 with TRBJ2-3, with 10 bases that match TRBD2. V lost 5 bases, J lost 5 bases, and 4 bases stayed unmatched. CDR1 and CDR2 (germline): MNHEY, SVGAGI. The CDR3 loop spans 14 amino acids. CDR3 coding DNA: TGTGCCAGCAGTCCAAGCGGGGGGGGAGATACGCAGTATTTT. It specifies CASSPSGGGDTQYF.